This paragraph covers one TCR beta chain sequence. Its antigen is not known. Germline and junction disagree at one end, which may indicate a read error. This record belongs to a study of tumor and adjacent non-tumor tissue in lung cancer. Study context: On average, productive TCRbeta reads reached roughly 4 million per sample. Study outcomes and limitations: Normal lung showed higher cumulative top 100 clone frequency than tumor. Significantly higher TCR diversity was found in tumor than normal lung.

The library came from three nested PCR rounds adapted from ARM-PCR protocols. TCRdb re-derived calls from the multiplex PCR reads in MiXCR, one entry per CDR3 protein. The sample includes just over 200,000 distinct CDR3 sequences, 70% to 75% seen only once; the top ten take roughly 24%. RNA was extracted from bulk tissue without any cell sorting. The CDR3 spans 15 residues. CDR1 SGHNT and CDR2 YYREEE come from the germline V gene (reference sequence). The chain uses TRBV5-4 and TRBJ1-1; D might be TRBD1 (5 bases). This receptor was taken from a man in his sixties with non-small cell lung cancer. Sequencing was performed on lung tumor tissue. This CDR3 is CTSSLAGSWNTEAFF. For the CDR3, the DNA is TGTACCAGCAGCTTAGCAGGGAGCTGGAACACTGAAGCTTTCTTT.